Each of the 2 T cell receptor beta chains below was sequenced from the same sample in a study of regulatory T cells in long-lasting Graves disease. Arm-PCR with iRepertoire HTBI primers amplified the CDR3 regions for these TCR beta libraries. TCRdb fed the multiplex PCR reads into MiXCR, producing one record per CDR3 protein. The top ten clones hold under 20% of a sample with 500,000 to 700,000 distinct CDR3 sequences, roughly 16% of them seen once. The time point: newly diagnosed GD, antithyroid drugs for less than 3 months. TCR sequences were obtained from RNA taken from PBMCs. Separately, the same data were catalogued under a study of T cells in Graves' hyperthyroidism and ophthalmopathy.

The material was peripheral blood mononuclear cells (PBMCs), obtained at new diagnosis, from a patient treated with antithyroid drugs. Every receptor here comes from a young woman with Graves disease.

The chain employs TRBV30 and TRBJ2-3; D is undetermined. The CDR3 contains 15 residues. Trimming left V 2 bases short and J 4 bases short, with 16 bases between. Germline V gives CDR1 GTSNPN, CDR2 SVGIG (reference sequence). The CDR3 DNA follows: TGTGCCTGGAGTAAGCAGCTCTTTACCCCAGATACGCAGTATTTT. As protein: CAWSKQLFTPDTQYF.

The CDR3 nucleotides are TGTGCCAGCAGCTACCGGGACTTAAGTAATTCACCCCTCCACTTT. It encodes CASSYRDLSNSPLHF. The V gene is TRBV11-2, the J gene TRBJ1-6, with D possibly matching TRBD1 (5 bases). Germline V CDR1 and CDR2: SGHAT, FQNNGV. The CDR3 loop spans 15 amino acids. Trimming left V 4 bases short and J 6 bases short, with 13 bases between.